This T cell receptor beta chain was retrieved from a study of cytomegalovirus exposure and HLA in healthy donors. Study-wide findings and caveats: Rarity characterized most TCR sequences, yet some public TCRs appeared in many donors.

The protocol was immunoSEQ multiplex PCR, while the TCRdb copy is restricted to in-frame clones and leaves out a portion. The sample yields roughly 110,000 clones, roughly nine tenths seen once. Worth noting for this clone: Its matching antigen is unknown.

The sample consisted of PBMCs. This TCR came from a woman younger than 35 in good health and CMV-seropositive.

In DNA, the CDR3 is TGTGCCAGCAGCTTAGGTGAGGCCGGGAATTCACCCCTCCACTTT. This encodes CASSLGEAGNSPLHF. The chain uses TRBV7-2 and TRBJ1-6; no definite D call. Germline V CDR1 and CDR2: SGHTA, FQGNSA. The CDR3 covers 15 residues. With 1 base removed from V and 7 bases from J, the gap between germline ends came to 11 bases.